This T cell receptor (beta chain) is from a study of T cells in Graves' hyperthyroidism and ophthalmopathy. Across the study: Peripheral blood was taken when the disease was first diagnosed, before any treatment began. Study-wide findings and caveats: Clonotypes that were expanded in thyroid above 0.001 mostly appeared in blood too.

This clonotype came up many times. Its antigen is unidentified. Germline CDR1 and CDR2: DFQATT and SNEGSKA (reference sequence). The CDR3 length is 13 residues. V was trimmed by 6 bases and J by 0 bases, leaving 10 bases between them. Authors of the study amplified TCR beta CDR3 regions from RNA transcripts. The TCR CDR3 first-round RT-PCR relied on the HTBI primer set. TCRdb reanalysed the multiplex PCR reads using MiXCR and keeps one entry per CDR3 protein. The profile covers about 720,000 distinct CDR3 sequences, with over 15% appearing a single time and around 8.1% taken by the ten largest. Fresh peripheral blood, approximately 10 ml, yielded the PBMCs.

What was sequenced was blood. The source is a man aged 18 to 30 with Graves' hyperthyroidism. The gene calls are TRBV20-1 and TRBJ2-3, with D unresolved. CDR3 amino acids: CSASPISTDTQYF. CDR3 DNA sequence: TGCAGTGCCAGCCCCATCAGCACAGATACGCAGTATTTT.